One and the same sample provided the 9 T cell receptor beta chains below, sequenced in a study of cytomegalovirus exposure and HLA in healthy donors. PCR employed 60 Vbeta and 13 Jbeta primers. Sequencing was performed with immunoSEQ multiplex PCR; in TCRdb, only in-frame clones are kept and a portion is missing. This table has approximately 59,000 clones, about 72% appearing once. Source material: PBMCs. The receptors shown here come from a girl aged 10 to 17 in good health and CMV-seropositive.

The chain carries TRBV5-1 and TRBJ1-2; TRBD1 aligns across 10 bases. The CDR3 spans 13 residues. Germline loops: CDR1 SGHRS, CDR2 YFSETQ. J was trimmed by 7 bases and V by 0 bases; bases with no gene match: 0. The CDR3 DNA is TGCGCCAGCAGCTTGGGGACAGGGGGTGGCTACACCTTC. Protein sequence: CASSLGTGGGYTF.

The chain links TRBV5-1 to TRBJ1-1; D gene unclear. This CDR3 region has 15 residues. The V gene's germline CDR1 is SGHRS and CDR2 YFSETQ. V lost 0 bases to trimming and J lost 5 bases, with 14 bases between them. The DNA for the CDR3 is TGCGCCAGCAGCTTGGCGGAGGGATGGGTGACTGAAGCTTTCTTT. It is translated as CASSLAEGWVTEAFF.

This rearrangement joins TRBV28 to TRBJ1-1, with TRBD1 matching over 9 bases. CDR1 is MDHEN and CDR2 is SYDVKM in the germline V gene. The CDR3 contains 17 residues. Trimming removed 4 bases from V and 4 bases from J; junction bases left unmatched: 13. CDR3 sequence (DNA): TGTGCCAGCAGTTCAAGTCCCGGGACAGGGAGTGGCACTGAAGCTTTCTTT. Its protein is CASSSSPGTGSGTEAFF. The full variable domain, with the rest looked up from reference TRBV28 and TRBJ1-1, is DVKVTQSSRYLVKRTGEKVFLECVQDMDHENMFWYRQDPGLGLRLIYFSYDVKMKEKGDIPEGYSVSREKKERFSLILESASTNQTSMYLCASSSSPGTGSGTEAFFGQGTRLTVV.

Only one count was recorded for this clone. The rearrangement links TRBV15 to TRBJ1-3; 11 positions agree with TRBD1. The germline V gene encodes CDR1 LNHNV and CDR2 YYDKDF (reference sequence). CDR3 length equals 20 residues. After removal of 0 bases from V and 0 bases from J, the junction contained 10 bases not matched to a gene. CDR3 bases: TGTGCCACCAGCAGAGAGTCGGACAGGGGGCTATTGAGCTCTGGAAACACCATATATTTT. Residues: CATSRESDRGLLSSGNTIYF.

V and J are TRBV30 and TRBJ1-2, with TRBD1 matching over 9 bases. The V and J ends lost 4 bases and 6 bases, in that order; junction bases with no gene match: 6. The CDR3 loop spans 13 amino acids. Germline CDR1 reads GTSNPN; CDR2 reads SVGIG (reference sequence). CDR3 residues: CAWTGTGRDGYTF. In DNA, the CDR3 is TGTGCCTGGACTGGGACAGGGAGGGATGGCTACACCTTC.

The chain recombines TRBV30 with TRBJ1-2; D gene uncertain. The germline CDR1 and CDR2 sequences are GTSNPN and SVGIG (reference sequence). V dropped 2 bases and J dropped 8 bases, with 15 bases sitting between them. CDR3 size: 13 residues. In DNA, the CDR3 is TGTGCCTGGAGTCGTGTACGGGAATCCGGCTACACCTTC. Protein sequence: CAWSRVRESGYTF.

This clone came up once. This chain joins TRBV28 and TRBJ2-5, with a tentative D call TRBD2 (7 bases). The CDR3 is 15 residues long. The V gene's germline CDR1 is MDHEN and CDR2 SYDVKM. V was clipped by 6 bases and J by 3 bases, with 17 bases between them. CDR3: CASSGGGGGKETQYF. CDR3 coding DNA: TGTGCCAGCAGCGGGGGAGGGGGTGGGAAAGAGACCCAGTACTTC.

The chain joins TRBV7-2 to TRBJ2-7, with 8 nucleotides matching TRBD1. This CDR3 is built from 14 residues. Germline V gene data show CDR1 as SGHTA and CDR2 as FQGNSA. J lost 2 bases, V lost 3 bases, and 3 bases had no gene match. The CDR3 protein is CASSFLGQAYEQYF. Here the CDR3 DNA reads TGTGCCAGCAGCTTTTTGGGACAGGCCTACGAGCAGTACTTC.

The chain recombines TRBV28 with TRBJ2-3; tentatively, D is TRBD2 (5 bases). Looked up from germline, CDR1 is MDHEN and CDR2 is SYDVKM. V was clipped by 2 bases and J by 7 bases, with 19 bases between them. The CDR3 spans 16 residues. CDR3 DNA: TGTGCCAGCAGTTTACCGACTACCCCGAGGGTAAATACGCAGTATTTT. It codes for CASSLPTTPRVNTQYF.